Listed below are T cell receptor beta chains from one sample, sequenced in a study of blood T cell repertoires in COVID-19. TCRdb keeps only in-frame clones here, not all; method: immunoSEQ multiplex PCR. The sample carries roughly 30,000 clones, about 91% recorded once. Input material: peripheral blood. The source of these receptors is a human donor with acute or convalescent COVID-19. The donor label of this sample is uncertain. Each CDR3 is given with its conserved first and last residue. Each record gives: J gene, V gene, clone size, D gene, CDR3 DNA, CDR3 protein. D genes are given only for firm matches. Not every row has a clone size; where given, it reads once, few, many or a size class.

TRBJ2-5,TRBV6-1,-,-,TGTGCCAGCAGCCCCATAGAGACCCAGTACTTC,CASSPIETQYF
TRBJ2-7,TRBV6-2/TRBV6-3,few,TRBD2,TGTGCCAGCAGTTACTTTGCGGGGGACTACGAGCAGTACTTC,CASSYFAGDYEQYF
TRBJ2-5,TRBV11-3,-,-,TGTGCCAGCAGCTTAGCTATCCTCCAAGAGACCCAGTACTTC,CASSLAILQETQYF
TRBJ2-7,TRBV5-1,once,-,TGCGCCAGCAGCTTTGACAGGAGCTCCTACGAGCAGTACTTC,CASSFDRSSYEQYF
TRBJ2-5,TRBV10-2,-,-,TGCGCCAGCAGTGCCTCGGAGACCCAGTACTTC,CASSASETQYF
TRBJ2-7,TRBV29-1,-,-,TGCAGCACTGCTCTAGGGGTCTTTGCCGAGCAGTACTTC,CSTALGVFAEQYF
TRBJ2-3,TRBV30,-,TRBD1,TGTGCCTGGAGTGTCGCCGCAAGTGAGGGCAGGGGGCGAGGGGGCACAGATACGCAGTATTTT,CAWSVAASEGRGRGGTDTQYF
TRBJ2-7,TRBV3-1/TRBV3-2,-,TRBD1,TGTGCCAGCAGCCAATACCCGGGACAGAACTACGAGCAGTACTTC,CASSQYPGQNYEQYF
TRBJ2-7,TRBV7-2,-,-,TGTGCCAGCAGCACAGATCAGGGATACTCCTACGAGCAGTACTTC,CASSTDQGYSYEQYF
TRBJ2-1,TRBV4-1,-,TRBD2,TGCGCCAGCAGCCAAGACCTAGCGGGGGGCTACAATGAGCAGTTCTTC,CASSQDLAGGYNEQFF
TRBJ2-5,TRBV27,-,TRBD2,TGTGCCAGCAGGGGACTAGCGGGACTAGAGACCCAGTACTTC,CASRGLAGLETQYF
TRBJ1-5,TRBV27,-,-,TGTGCCAGCAGTTTGCGACCCAGCAGCTTACAGGGCCCCAATCAGCCCCAGCATTTT,CASSLRPSSLQGPNQPQHF
TRBJ2-7,TRBV5-1,once,TRBD2,TGCGCCAGCAGCCCACTTAGCGGGGGGCCCAACGAGCAGTACTTC,CASSPLSGGPNEQYF
TRBJ1-1,TRBV7-8,-,-,TGTGCCAGCAGCTTTACGGACATCTACACTGAAGCTTTCTTT,CASSFTDIYTEAFF
TRBJ2-1,TRBV11-2,-,TRBD2,TGTGCCAGCAGCACATTAGCGGGGAGAAACTACAATGAGCAGTTCTTC,CASSTLAGRNYNEQFF
TRBJ2-3,TRBV7-3,-,TRBD2,TGTGCCAGCAGCCAAGGGACGACCGGGGGGGCAACAGATACGCAGTATTTT,CASSQGTTGGATDTQYF
TRBJ1-5,TRBV2,-,TRBD1,TGTGCCAGCGTGCGGGACAGGTTCGAAGGCAATCAGCCCCAGCATTTT,CASVRDRFEGNQPQHF
TRBJ2-5,TRBV5-1,-,TRBD2,TGCGCCAGCAGCGGGGGGAGGGGCCCCCAAGAGACCCAGTACTTC,CASSGGRGPQETQYF
TRBJ2-3,TRBV4-1,-,-,TGCGCCAGCAGCCAAGGCGGGACGCGCACAGATACGCAGTATTTT,CASSQGGTRTDTQYF
TRBJ2-3,TRBV5-1,once,TRBD2,TGCGCCAGCAGCTCGGCGGGAGGAGGAGATACGCAGTATTTT,CASSSAGGGDTQYF
TRBJ2-2,TRBV28,once,TRBD1,TGTGCCAGCAGCTCGCCGGGGACAGGGGGATCCGGGGAGCTGTTTTTT,CASSSPGTGGSGELFF
TRBJ2-1,TRBV12-5,-,-,TGTGCTAGTGGTTTGGTAAATAGAGGGAGAGGGACCTACAATGAGCAGTTCTTC,CASGLVNRGRGTYNEQFF
TRBJ1-5,TRBV29-1,-,TRBD1,TGCAGCGTGTTGACAGGGTTTGGGCAGCCCCAGCATTTT,CSVLTGFGQPQHF
TRBJ1-2,TRBV19,-,-,TGTGCCAGTAGTCCCCCCGTCCACTATGGCTACACCTTC,CASSPPVHYGYTF
TRBJ1-2,TRBV6-5,once,TRBD1,TGTGCCAGCTCCCCGGGACAGTGGAGTGGCTACACCTTC,CASSPGQWSGYTF
TRBJ2-3,TRBV7-8,-,-,TGTGCCAGCAGCTTAGATCGAGGGATTAGCACAGATACGCAGTATTTT,CASSLDRGISTDTQYF
TRBJ2-1,TRBV6-4,-,-,TGTGCCAGCAGCGAGGGTAGCGGTACCCCGAATGAGCAGTTCTTC,CASSEGSGTPNEQFF
TRBJ2-2,TRBV18,-,TRBD2,TGTGCCAGCTCACCTACTAGCGGGAACACCGGGGAGCTGTTTTTT,CASSPTSGNTGELFF
TRBJ2-4,TRBV5-1,-,TRBD1,TGCGCCAGCAGCCCTACACCGGGGACAGGGGGAAACATTCAGTACTTC,CASSPTPGTGGNIQYF
TRBJ1-6,TRBV28,-,-,TGTGCCAGCAGTTTTCGCAGACTGTATTCACCCCTCCACTTT,CASSFRRLYSPLHF
TRBJ1-4,TRBV5-1,few,TRBD1,TGCGCCAGCAGCTGGGGACAGGGGGCTAGTGAAAAACTGTTTTTT,CASSWGQGASEKLFF
TRBJ1-1,TRBV5-1,once,-,TGCGCCAGCAAGTTCGGAACAGCGAACACTGAAGCTTTCTTT,CASKFGTANTEAFF
TRBJ1-1,TRBV6-6,once,-,TGTGCCAGCAGTTACTCTAGAGAAGCTTTCTTT,CASSYSREAFF
TRBJ2-7,TRBV10-2,medium-sized,-,TGCGCCAGCAGGGTTAAATGGGGCATCTACGAGCAGTACTTC,CASRVKWGIYEQYF
TRBJ1-1,TRBV10-2,-,TRBD1,TGCGCCAGCAGTGGGACAGGGCCAGCTTTCTTT,CASSGTGPAFF
TRBJ2-5,TRBV3-1/TRBV3-2,-,-,TGTGCCAGCAGCCCACGACAGCAGACGTGGGAGACCCAGTACTTC,CASSPRQQTWETQYF
TRBJ1-5,TRBV7-2,-,TRBD1,TGTGCCAGCAGCTTAGTCACAGGGGCTAATCAGCCCCAGCATTTT,CASSLVTGANQPQHF
TRBJ2-1,TRBV4-2,-,TRBD1,TGTGCCAGCAGCCAAGAGACAGGGACCTACAATGAGCAGTTCTTC,CASSQETGTYNEQFF
TRBJ2-7,TRBV9,-,-,TGTGCCAGCAGCGTAGCTTCTTTAGCGCCCACCTACGAGCAGTACTTC,CASSVASLAPTYEQYF
TRBJ2-2,TRBV9,-,TRBD1,TGTGCCAGCAGCCCAAGGAGTCGACAGGGGGGTACCGGGGAGCTGTTTTTT,CASSPRSRQGGTGELFF
TRBJ2-3,TRBV7-2,-,-,TGTGCCAGCAGCTTAGCGGAGTCAGATACGCAGTATTTT,CASSLAESDTQYF
TRBJ1-2,TRBV11-3,-,-,TGTGCCAGCCAGGGCGACTATGGCTACACCTTC,CASQGDYGYTF
TRBJ2-7,TRBV27,few,TRBD2,TGTGCCAGCAGTTTAAGTCCAGCGGGAGAGTCCGAGCAGTACTTC,CASSLSPAGESEQYF
TRBJ2-3,TRBV21-1,-,-,TGTGCCAGCAGCATTCACAGGGAGAGCACAGATACGCAGTATTTT,CASSIHRESTDTQYF
TRBJ2-7,TRBV5-3,-,-,TGTGCCAGAAGCTTGCTCCGAGGGTTTTCCAAATCCTACGAGCAGTACTTC,CARSLLRGFSKSYEQYF
TRBJ2-3,TRBV2,-,TRBD2,TGTGCCAGCAGTGAAGCGCATATAGCGGGGATCACAGATACGCAGTATTTT,CASSEAHIAGITDTQYF
TRBJ1-2,TRBV11-2,-,TRBD1,TGTGCCAGCAGCTCCCGCTCCCGACAGGGCGATGGCTACACCTTC,CASSSRSRQGDGYTF
TRBJ2-5,TRBV7-2,-,-,TGTGCCAGCAGCTTACAGGGTCGGCTACAAGAGACCCAGTACTTC,CASSLQGRLQETQYF
TRBJ1-4,TRBV5-6,-,-,TGTGCCAGCAGCTCGGTCGGGGGGTCCCTTAATGAAAAACTGTTTTTT,CASSSVGGSLNEKLFF
TRBJ2-3,TRBV7-2,-,-,TGTGCCAGCAGCTTAGTGTTTGAGGATACGCAGTATTTT,CASSLVFEDTQYF
TRBJ1-5,TRBV27,-,-,TGTGCCAGCAGTTTAGGGCTCAGCAATCAGCCCCAGCATTTT,CASSLGLSNQPQHF
TRBJ2-7,TRBV30,few,TRBD2,TGTGCCTGGAGGTGGAGGGGTAGCGGGATCTACGAGCAGTACTTC,CAWRWRGSGIYEQYF
TRBJ2-1,TRBV9,-,-,TGTGCCAGTACTAGGGGGAGTATATACAATGAGCAGTTCTTC,CASTRGSIYNEQFF
TRBJ2-3,TRBV2,-,-,TGTGCCAGCAGATTACAGGGAGCAGATACGCAGTATTTT,CASRLQGADTQYF
TRBJ2-2,TRBV7-7,-,-,TGTGCTAGCAGCTTAGCTGGAGCGAGGAACACCGGGGAGCTGTTTTTT,CASSLAGARNTGELFF
TRBJ2-3,TRBV9,once,TRBD1,TGTGCCAGCAGCCCGAGGACAGGGGGCACAGATACGCAGTATTTT,CASSPRTGGTDTQYF
TRBJ1-1,TRBV5-5,-,-,TGTGCCAGCAGCTTCCTACAGCACACTGAAGCTTTCTTT,CASSFLQHTEAFF
TRBJ2-4,TRBV5-1,-,TRBD2,TGCGCCAGCCCCTCCGGGCTAGCGGAAAACATTCAGTACTTC,CASPSGLAENIQYF
TRBJ1-6,TRBV29-1,once,-,TGCTCTTTGACGCGGTCCTATAATTCACCCCTCCACTTT,CSLTRSYNSPLHF
TRBJ1-5,TRBV29-1,-,TRBD1,TGCAGCGTTGGAGACAGGGGAAATCAGCCCCAGCATTTT,CSVGDRGNQPQHF